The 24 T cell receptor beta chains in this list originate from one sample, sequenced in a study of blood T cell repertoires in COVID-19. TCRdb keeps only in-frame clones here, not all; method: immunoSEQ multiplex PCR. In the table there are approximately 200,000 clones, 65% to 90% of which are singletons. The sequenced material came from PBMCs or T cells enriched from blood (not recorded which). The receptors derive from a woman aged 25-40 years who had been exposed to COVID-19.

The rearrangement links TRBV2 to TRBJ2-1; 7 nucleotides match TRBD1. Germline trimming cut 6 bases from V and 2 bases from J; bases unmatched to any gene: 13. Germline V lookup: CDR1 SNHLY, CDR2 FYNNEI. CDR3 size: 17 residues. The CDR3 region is CASRPGRTGQTYNEQFF. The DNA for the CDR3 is TGTGCCAGCAGGCCCGGTAGAACGGGACAGACCTACAATGAGCAGTTCTTC.

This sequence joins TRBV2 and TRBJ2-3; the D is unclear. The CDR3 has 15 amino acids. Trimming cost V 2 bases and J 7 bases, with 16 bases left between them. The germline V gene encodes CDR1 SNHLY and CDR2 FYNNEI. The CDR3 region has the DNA TGTGCCAGCAGTGAACAGCGCCCGGTTTCCAATACGCAGTATTTT. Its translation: CASSEQRPVSNTQYF.

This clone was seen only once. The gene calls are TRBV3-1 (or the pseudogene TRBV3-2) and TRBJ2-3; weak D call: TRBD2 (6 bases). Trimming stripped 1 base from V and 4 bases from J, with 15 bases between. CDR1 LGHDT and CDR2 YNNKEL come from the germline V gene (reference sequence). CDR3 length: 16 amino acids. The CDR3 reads CASSQVTSFVADTQYF. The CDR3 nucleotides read TGTGCCAGCAGCCAAGTAACTAGCTTTGTCGCAGATACGCAGTATTTT.

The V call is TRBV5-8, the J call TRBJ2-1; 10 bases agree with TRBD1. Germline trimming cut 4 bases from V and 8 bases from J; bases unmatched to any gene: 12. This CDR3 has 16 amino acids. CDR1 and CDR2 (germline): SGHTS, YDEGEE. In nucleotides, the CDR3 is TGTGCCAGCAGCCCCGCCGGGACAGGGGACTGGGATGAGCAGTTCTTC. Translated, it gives CASSPAGTGDWDEQFF.

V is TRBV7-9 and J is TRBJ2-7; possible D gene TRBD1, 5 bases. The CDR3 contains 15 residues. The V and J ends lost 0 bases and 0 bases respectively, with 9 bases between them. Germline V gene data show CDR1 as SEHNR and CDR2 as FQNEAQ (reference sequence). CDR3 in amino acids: CASSLAGQGSYEQYF. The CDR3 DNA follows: TGTGCCAGCAGCTTAGCGGGGCAGGGCTCCTACGAGCAGTACTTC.

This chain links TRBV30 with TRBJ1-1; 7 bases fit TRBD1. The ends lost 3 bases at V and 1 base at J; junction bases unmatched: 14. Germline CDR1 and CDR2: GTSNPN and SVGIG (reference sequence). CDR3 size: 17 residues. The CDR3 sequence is CAWRDRQGRFGNTEAFF. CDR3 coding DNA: TGTGCCTGGAGGGACAGACAGGGTAGATTCGGGAACACTGAAGCTTTCTTT.

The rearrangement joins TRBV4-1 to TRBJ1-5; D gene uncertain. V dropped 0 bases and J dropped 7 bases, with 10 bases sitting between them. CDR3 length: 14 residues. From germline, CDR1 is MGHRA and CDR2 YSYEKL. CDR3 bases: TGCGCCAGCAGCCAAGATCCAGGCAGCCAGCCCCAGCATTTT. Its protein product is CASSQDPGSQPQHF.

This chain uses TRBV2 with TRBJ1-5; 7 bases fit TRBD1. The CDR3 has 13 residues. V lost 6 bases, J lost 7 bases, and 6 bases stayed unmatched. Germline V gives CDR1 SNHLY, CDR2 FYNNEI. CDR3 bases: TGTGCCAGCAGCGGGACAGAAGGCCAGCCCCAGCATTTT. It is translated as CASSGTEGQPQHF.

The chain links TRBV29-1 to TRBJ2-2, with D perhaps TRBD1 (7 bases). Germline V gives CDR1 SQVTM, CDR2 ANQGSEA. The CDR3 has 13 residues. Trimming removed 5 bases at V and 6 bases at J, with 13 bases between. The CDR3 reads CSVWRGLSGELFF. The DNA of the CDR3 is TGCAGCGTTTGGAGGGGGCTGTCCGGGGAGCTGTTTTTT.

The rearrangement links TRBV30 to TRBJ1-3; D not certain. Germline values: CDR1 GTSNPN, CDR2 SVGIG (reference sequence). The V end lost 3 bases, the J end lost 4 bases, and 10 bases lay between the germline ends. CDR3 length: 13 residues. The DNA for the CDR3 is TGTGCCTGGAGGGGTCCGGGGGGAAACACCATATATTTT. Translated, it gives CAWRGPGGNTIYF.

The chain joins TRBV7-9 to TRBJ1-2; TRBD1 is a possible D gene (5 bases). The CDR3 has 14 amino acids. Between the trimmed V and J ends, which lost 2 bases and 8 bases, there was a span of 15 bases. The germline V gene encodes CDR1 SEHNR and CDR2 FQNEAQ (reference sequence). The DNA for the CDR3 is TGTGCCAGCAGCTTATTTGGGGCCGAAGGGGGCTACACCTTC. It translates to CASSLFGAEGGYTF.

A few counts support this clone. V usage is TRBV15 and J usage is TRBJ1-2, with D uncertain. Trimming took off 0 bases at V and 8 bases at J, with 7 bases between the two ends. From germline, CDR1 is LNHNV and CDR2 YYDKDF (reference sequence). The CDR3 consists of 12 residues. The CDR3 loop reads CATSRDLKGYTF. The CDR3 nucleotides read TGTGCCACCAGCAGAGATCTAAAGGGCTACACCTTC.

The CDR3 DNA follows: TGTGCCAGCAGCACCGGGACAGACTATGAAGCTTTCTTT. It specifies CASSTGTDYEAFF. V is TRBV12-3 or TRBV12-4 and J is TRBJ1-1, with TRBD1 identical over 7 bases. V was clipped by 6 bases and J by 7 bases; unmatched bases: 8. This CDR3 spans 13 amino acids.

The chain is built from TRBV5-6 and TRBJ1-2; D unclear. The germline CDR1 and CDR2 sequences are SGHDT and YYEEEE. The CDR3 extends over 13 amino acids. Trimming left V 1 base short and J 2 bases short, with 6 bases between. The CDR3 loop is CASSLFGNYGYTF. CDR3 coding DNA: TGTGCCAGCAGCTTGTTTGGCAACTATGGCTACACCTTC.

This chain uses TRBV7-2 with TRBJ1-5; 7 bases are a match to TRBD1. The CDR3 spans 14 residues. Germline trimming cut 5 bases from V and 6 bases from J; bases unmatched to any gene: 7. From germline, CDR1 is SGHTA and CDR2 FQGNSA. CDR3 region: CASSPQGPIQPQHF. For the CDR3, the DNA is TGTGCCAGCAGCCCACAGGGGCCCATTCAGCCCCAGCATTTT.

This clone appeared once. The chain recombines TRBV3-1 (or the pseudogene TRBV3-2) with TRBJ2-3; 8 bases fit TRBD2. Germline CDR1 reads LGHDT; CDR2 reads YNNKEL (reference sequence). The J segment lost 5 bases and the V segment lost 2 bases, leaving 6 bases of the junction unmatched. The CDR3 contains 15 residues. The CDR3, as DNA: TGTGCCAGCAGCCAACTCGGGGGGGCCAAAGATACGCAGTATTTT. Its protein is CASSQLGGAKDTQYF.

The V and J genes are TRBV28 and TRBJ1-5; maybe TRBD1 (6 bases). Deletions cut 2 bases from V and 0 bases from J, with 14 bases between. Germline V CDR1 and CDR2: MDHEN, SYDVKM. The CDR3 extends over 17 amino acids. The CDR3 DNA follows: TGTGCCAGCAGTTTAGGGGGGGCGGGGTATAGCAATCAGCCCCAGCATTTT. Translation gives CASSLGGAGYSNQPQHF.

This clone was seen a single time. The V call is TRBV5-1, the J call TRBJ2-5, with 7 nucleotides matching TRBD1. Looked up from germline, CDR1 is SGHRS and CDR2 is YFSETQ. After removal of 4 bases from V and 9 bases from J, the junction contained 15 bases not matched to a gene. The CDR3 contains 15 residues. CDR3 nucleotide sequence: TGCGCCAGCAGCCGTCGGACAGGCCCAACAGGATCCCAGTACTTC. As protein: CASSRRTGPTGSQYF.

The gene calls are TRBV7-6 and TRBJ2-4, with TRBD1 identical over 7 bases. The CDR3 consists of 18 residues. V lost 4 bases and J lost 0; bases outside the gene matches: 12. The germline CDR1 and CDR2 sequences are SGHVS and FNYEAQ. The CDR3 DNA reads TGTGCCAGCAGCTCCCAAGTAGGGACAGCTCTAGCCAAAAACATTCAGTACTTC. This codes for CASSSQVGTALAKNIQYF.

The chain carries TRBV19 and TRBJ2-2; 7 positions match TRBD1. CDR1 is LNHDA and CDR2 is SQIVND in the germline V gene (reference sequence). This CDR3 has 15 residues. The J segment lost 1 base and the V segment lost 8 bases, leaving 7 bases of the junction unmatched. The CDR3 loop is CASGKGQKNTGELFF. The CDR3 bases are TGTGCCAGTGGGAAGGGACAGAAGAACACCGGGGAGCTGTTTTTT.

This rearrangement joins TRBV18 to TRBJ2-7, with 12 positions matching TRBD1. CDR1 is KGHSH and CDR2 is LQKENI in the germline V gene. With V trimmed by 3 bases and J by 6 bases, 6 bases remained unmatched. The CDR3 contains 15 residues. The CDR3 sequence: CASSPTGTGGSEQYF. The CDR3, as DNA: TGTGCCAGCTCACCGACTGGGACAGGGGGCAGCGAGCAGTACTTC.

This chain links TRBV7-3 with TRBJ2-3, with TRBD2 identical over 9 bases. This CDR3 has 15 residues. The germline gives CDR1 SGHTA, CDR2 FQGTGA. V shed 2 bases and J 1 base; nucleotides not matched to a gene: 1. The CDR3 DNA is TGTGCCAGCAGCTTATCTAGCGGGGGCACAGATACGCAGTATTTT. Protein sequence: CASSLSSGGTDTQYF. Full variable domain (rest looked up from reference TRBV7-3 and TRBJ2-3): GAGVSQTPSNKVTEKGKYVELRCDPISGHTALYWYRQSLGQGPEFLIYFQGTGAADDSGLPNDRFFAVRPEGSVSTLKIQRTERGDSAVYLCASSLSSGGTDTQYFGPGTRLTVL.

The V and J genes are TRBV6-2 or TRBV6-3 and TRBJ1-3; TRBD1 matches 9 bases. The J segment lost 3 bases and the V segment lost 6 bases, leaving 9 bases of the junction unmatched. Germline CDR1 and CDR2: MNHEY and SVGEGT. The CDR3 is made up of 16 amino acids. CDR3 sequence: CASSPAGTGFGNTIYF. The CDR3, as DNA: TGTGCCAGCAGCCCTGCCGGGACAGGGTTTGGAAACACCATATATTTT.

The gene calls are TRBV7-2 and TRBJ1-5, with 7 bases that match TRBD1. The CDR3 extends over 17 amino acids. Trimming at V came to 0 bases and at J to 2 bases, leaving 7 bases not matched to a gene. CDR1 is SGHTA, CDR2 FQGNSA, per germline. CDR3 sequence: CASSLALNRGGNQPQHF. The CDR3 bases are TGTGCCAGCAGCTTAGCGCTAAACAGGGGAGGCAATCAGCCCCAGCATTTT. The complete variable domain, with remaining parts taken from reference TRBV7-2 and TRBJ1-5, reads GAGVSQSPSNKVTEKGKDVELRCDPISGHTALYWYRQSLGQGLEFLIYFQGNSAPDKSGLPSDRFSAERTGGSVSTLTIQRTQQEDSAVYLCASSLALNRGGNQPQHFGDGTRLSIL.